The T cell receptor beta chain described here comes from a study of cytomegalovirus exposure and HLA in healthy donors. Study conclusions and caveats: For cytomegalovirus status, the classifier reportedly gave diagnoses with high specificity and sensitivity.

With respect to this clone: Its specificity is unknown.

CDR3 length: 22 residues. Losses at the gene ends were 6 bases for V and 0 bases for J; bases not matched to a gene: 26. CDR1 and CDR2 from the germline V gene are MDHEN and SYDVKM. TCRdb keeps only in-frame clones here, not all; method: immunoSEQ multiplex PCR. The table lists hundreds of thousands of clones, 70% to 90% of them singletons. V usage is TRBV28 and J usage is TRBJ1-5, with 7 bases identical to TRBD1. What was sequenced was PBMCs. The receptor was isolated from a woman in her late teens or twenties in good health and CMV-seronegative. CDR3 region: CASRSSRPKQGSPWDSNQPQHF. The CDR3 bases are TGTGCCAGCAGGTCTTCCCGACCTAAACAGGGGTCACCTTGGGATAGCAATCAGCCCCAGCATTTT.